The rows below give T cell receptor beta chains drawn from one sample of a study of T cell responses to AZD1222 COVID-19 vaccine. Produced via immunoSEQ multiplex PCR; TCRdb's table is partial and in-frame only. The data show approximately 140,000 clones, with 93% seen just once and around 5.4% held by the top ten. Here the sequenced sample was peripheral blood, taken on day 0 of AZD1222 vaccination. The receptors here all came from an adult in good health. The CDR3 runs from the conserved cysteine through the conserved F or W. The D gene is left open where the match is weak. Only some rows state a clone size, as once, few, many or a class for expanded clones.

d_call: TRBD1; j_call: TRBJ2-2; clone_size: NA; v_call: TRBV30; cdr3_nt: TGTGCCTGGAGTGTACGGTGGACAGGGACGAACACCGGGGAGCTGTTTTTT; cdr3_aa: CAWSVRWTGTNTGELFF
d_call: TRBD2; j_call: TRBJ2-7; clone_size: NA; v_call: TRBV5-6; cdr3_nt: TGTGCCAGCAGCACCCAACGGACTAGCGGGACCTACGAGCAGTACTTC; cdr3_aa: CASSTQRTSGTYEQYF
d_call: TRBD1; j_call: TRBJ1-4; clone_size: NA; v_call: TRBV18; cdr3_nt: TGTGCCAGCTCACCACGACAGGGTGGGGAAAAACTGTTTTTT; cdr3_aa: CASSPRQGGEKLFF
d_call: NA; j_call: TRBJ2-5; clone_size: NA; v_call: TRBV27; cdr3_nt: TGTGCCACACTGCCCTTTTGGGGGGTACAAGAGACCCAGTACTTC; cdr3_aa: CATLPFWGVQETQYF
d_call: NA; j_call: TRBJ1-6; clone_size: NA; v_call: TRBV20-1; cdr3_nt: TGCAGTGCTAGTCCAGCCCCAGGGCCCCTCCACTTT; cdr3_aa: CSASPAPGPLHF
d_call: NA; j_call: TRBJ1-6; clone_size: NA; v_call: TRBV11-2; cdr3_nt: TGTGCCAGCAGCTTAATTGGGGATAATTCACCCCTCCACTTT; cdr3_aa: CASSLIGDNSPLHF
d_call: NA; j_call: TRBJ2-7; clone_size: NA; v_call: TRBV28; cdr3_nt: TGTGCCAGCAGTTTGTCGGTACAGCGGACCAGCTCCTACGAGCAGTACTTC; cdr3_aa: CASSLSVQRTSSYEQYF
d_call: NA; j_call: TRBJ1-5; clone_size: NA; v_call: TRBV5-8; cdr3_nt: TGTGCCAGCAGCAACCCCAATCAGCCCCAGCATTTT; cdr3_aa: CASSNPNQPQHF
d_call: NA; j_call: TRBJ2-1; clone_size: NA; v_call: TRBV6-1; cdr3_nt: TGTGCCAGCAGTGCCCAGGCCATAGCGGCCTCCTACAATGAGCAGTTCTTC; cdr3_aa: CASSAQAIAASYNEQFF
d_call: NA; j_call: TRBJ2-7; clone_size: NA; v_call: TRBV10-2; cdr3_nt: TGCGCCAGCAGTTTCTCCCCAAACTACGAGCAGTACTTC; cdr3_aa: CASSFSPNYEQYF
d_call: NA; j_call: TRBJ2-7; clone_size: NA; v_call: TRBV19; cdr3_nt: TGTGCCAGTAGGCAAGACCCCGGGGTTTTGCGGAGCGAGCAGTACTTC; cdr3_aa: CASRQDPGVLRSEQYF
d_call: NA; j_call: TRBJ2-6; clone_size: NA; v_call: TRBV15; cdr3_nt: TGTGCCACCAGCAGAGTGGCAGGTTCTGGGGCCAACGTCCTGACTTTC; cdr3_aa: CATSRVAGSGANVLTF
d_call: NA; j_call: TRBJ1-1; clone_size: NA; v_call: TRBV28; cdr3_nt: TGTGCCAGCAAACCCCCCGGGACGGGGAACACTGAAGCTTTCTTT; cdr3_aa: CASKPPGTGNTEAFF
d_call: NA; j_call: TRBJ1-5; clone_size: NA; v_call: TRBV7-3; cdr3_nt: TGTGCCAGCAGCTTATTTGAAGGGGGCAATCAGCCCCAGCATTTT; cdr3_aa: CASSLFEGGNQPQHF
d_call: TRBD2; j_call: TRBJ2-1; clone_size: NA; v_call: TRBV9; cdr3_nt: TGTGCCAGCGGGGTAGGACTAGAACCCTACAATGAGCAGTTCTTC; cdr3_aa: CASGVGLEPYNEQFF
d_call: NA; j_call: TRBJ1-2; clone_size: NA; v_call: TRBV29-1; cdr3_nt: TGCAGCGCGACGACACCTAACTATGGCTACACCTTC; cdr3_aa: CSATTPNYGYTF
d_call: NA; j_call: TRBJ1-4; clone_size: once; v_call: TRBV12-3/TRBV12-4; cdr3_nt: TGTGCCAGCAGTTTACAACCCGAAAAACTGTTTTTT; cdr3_aa: CASSLQPEKLFF
d_call: NA; j_call: TRBJ1-6; clone_size: few; v_call: TRBV19; cdr3_nt: TGTGCCAGTAGTATTCAGGTTCCGGGCGCGGGTAATTCACCCCTCCACTTT; cdr3_aa: CASSIQVPGAGNSPLHF
d_call: NA; j_call: TRBJ1-4; clone_size: NA; v_call: TRBV2; cdr3_nt: TGTGCCAGCAGTGAAACTCACGCCATGAATGAAAAACTGTTTTTT; cdr3_aa: CASSETHAMNEKLFF
d_call: NA; j_call: TRBJ1-1; clone_size: NA; v_call: TRBV11-3; cdr3_nt: TGTGCCAGCAGCTTAGATGGGACGGTGAACACTGAAGCTTTCTTT; cdr3_aa: CASSLDGTVNTEAFF
d_call: TRBD1; j_call: TRBJ1-1; clone_size: NA; v_call: TRBV6-5; cdr3_nt: TGTGCCGGACAGGGGGCACTAGGAGCTTTCTTT; cdr3_aa: CAGQGALGAFF
d_call: NA; j_call: TRBJ2-3; clone_size: NA; v_call: TRBV7-6; cdr3_nt: TGTGCCAGCAGCCCCGGGACTTTCACAGATACGCAGTATTTT; cdr3_aa: CASSPGTFTDTQYF
d_call: TRBD1; j_call: TRBJ1-2; clone_size: NA; v_call: TRBV7-9; cdr3_nt: TGTGCCAGCAGCTCCTCAGACAGGGTTGACTCTGGCTACACCTTC; cdr3_aa: CASSSSDRVDSGYTF